The present T cell receptor beta chain was sequenced within a study of blood T cells in healthy people across ages. This CDR3 is 15 amino acids long. V lost 2 bases and J lost 5, with 15 bases in between. Germline V gene sequence: CDR1 LNHDA, CDR2 SQIVND (reference sequence). Combining a sample-barcoded 5' primer with a J-beta primer mix, a second PCR ran for roughly 6 to 12 cycles. Tags on each cDNA molecule came from a template-switch adaptor with 12 random nucleotides. TCRdb redid the calling of the 5' RACE reads with MiXCR, one entry per CDR3 protein. The sample records hundreds of thousands of distinct CDR3 sequences, approximately 25% being singletons. Comments on this clonotype: Its antigen is undetermined.

Overall study findings and caveats: It was found that TCR beta diversity correlated strongly with the percentage of naive T cells.

These data also featured in a second study, about T cells of mothers and their children. As that report states: Three healthy Caucasian mothers and their six children donated. Related pairs of mothers and children showed slightly higher, non-significant overlap versus unrelated pairs.

Input material: blood. This clonotype originated in a boy aged 5-17 years in good health. V usage is TRBV19 and J usage is TRBJ2-5, with no clear D. This chain's CDR3 is CASSIQDRGRETQYF. The CDR3 DNA reads as TGTGCCAGTAGTATACAGGACCGCGGCCGGGAGACCCAGTACTTC.